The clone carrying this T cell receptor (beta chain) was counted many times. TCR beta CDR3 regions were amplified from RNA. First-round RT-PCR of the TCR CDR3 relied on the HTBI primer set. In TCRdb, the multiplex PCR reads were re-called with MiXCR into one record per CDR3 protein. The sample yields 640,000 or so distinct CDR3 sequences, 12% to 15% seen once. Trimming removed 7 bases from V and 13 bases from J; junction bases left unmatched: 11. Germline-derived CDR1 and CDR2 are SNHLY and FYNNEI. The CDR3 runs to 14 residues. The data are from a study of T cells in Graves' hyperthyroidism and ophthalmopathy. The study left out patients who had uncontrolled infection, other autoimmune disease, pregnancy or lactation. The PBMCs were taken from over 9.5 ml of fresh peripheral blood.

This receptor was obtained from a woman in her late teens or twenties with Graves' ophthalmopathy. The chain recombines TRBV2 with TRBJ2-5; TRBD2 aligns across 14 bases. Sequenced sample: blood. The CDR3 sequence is CASMTSGRAFSRYF. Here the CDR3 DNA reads TGTGCCAGCATGACTAGCGGGAGGGCTTTTTCCCGGTACTTC.